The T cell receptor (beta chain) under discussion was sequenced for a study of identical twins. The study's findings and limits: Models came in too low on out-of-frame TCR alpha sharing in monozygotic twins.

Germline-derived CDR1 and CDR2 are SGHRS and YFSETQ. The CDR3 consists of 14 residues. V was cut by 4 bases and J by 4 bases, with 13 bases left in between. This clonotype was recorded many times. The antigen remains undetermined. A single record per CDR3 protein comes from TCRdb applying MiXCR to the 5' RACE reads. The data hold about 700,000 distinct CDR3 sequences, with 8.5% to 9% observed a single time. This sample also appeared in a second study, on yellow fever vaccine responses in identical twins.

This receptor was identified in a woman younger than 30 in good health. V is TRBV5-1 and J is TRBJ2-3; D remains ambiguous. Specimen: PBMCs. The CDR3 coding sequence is TGCGCCAGCAGCCCCGAAATGACTCCAGATACGCAGTATTTT. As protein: CASSPEMTPDTQYF.